This entry describes one T cell receptor (beta chain). Its antigen remains unknown. These data come from a study of STAT3 mutations in large granular lymphocyte leukemia. The study's findings and limits: Every T-cell large granular lymphocyte leukemia patient had at least one immunodominant TCR beta clonotype.

Germline lookup yields CDR1 LGHNA and CDR2 YSLEER. V was shortened by 4 bases and J by 7 bases, with 16 bases between the two germline ends. The CDR3 consists of 14 residues. TCRdb keeps only in-frame clones here, not all; method: immunoSEQ multiplex PCR. Of more than 4,500 clones detected, roughly 80% appear once; the ten largest clones hold 84%. The sequenced sample was peripheral blood mononuclear cells. The receptor was isolated from a man in his forties with T-cell large granular lymphocyte leukemia. Some clones in this sample may be carry-over from other donors' samples. The chain has TRBV4-3 and TRBJ1-2; D not resolved. CDR3 nucleotides: TGCGCCAGCAGCCCCCCCGGAGGCCGCGGTGGCTACACCTTC. It codes for CASSPPGGRGGYTF.